Each of the 14 T cell receptor beta chains below was sequenced from the same sample in a study of T cell responses to AZD1222 COVID-19 vaccine (dated by TCRdb to about 2021). This specimen's time point label, interpreted: baseline before first vaccination. Library preparation was by the immunoSEQ multiplex PCR assay. TCRdb stores this immuneACCESS table with in-frame sequences only. Part of the clones is absent; in the studies checked, under half of the shortfall reflects unresolved V genes, and no reason is known for the rest. The sample profile shows under 55,000 clones; about 80% of them were found once. The biggest ten clones account for more than 8.5% of the sample. The material sequenced was peripheral blood, taken on day 0 of AZD1222 vaccination. These receptors were taken from an adult in good health.

CDR3 coding DNA: TGTGCCAGCTCACCGGCACGGACGGATAATCAGCCCCAGCATTTT. This sequence encodes CASSPARTDNQPQHF. This sequence joins TRBV18 and TRBJ1-5; D is uncertain. Germline V gives CDR1 KGHSH, CDR2 LQKENI. With 3 bases removed from V and 4 bases from J, the gap between germline ends came to 13 bases. The CDR3 has 15 amino acids.

CDR3 amino acids: CAWLSLAGRYNEQFF. CDR3 bases: TGTGCCTGGCTTTCTCTAGCGGGACGCTACAATGAGCAGTTCTTC. This rearrangement joins TRBV30 to TRBJ2-1; 9 nucleotides align to TRBD2. CDR1 GTSNPN and CDR2 SVGIG come from the germline V gene (reference sequence). With 5 bases clipped from V and 3 bases from J, the junction kept 8 bases outside the gene matches. This CDR3 comprises 15 residues.

This chain uses TRBV29-1 with TRBJ1-2; maybe TRBD1 (5 bases). Germline V gene sequence: CDR1 SQVTM, CDR2 ANQGSEA. Trimming left V 5 bases short and J 0 bases short, with 10 bases between. There are 13 residues in the CDR3. The chain's CDR3 is CSVTGAANYGYTF. The CDR3 nucleotides are TGCAGCGTTACCGGGGCAGCTAACTATGGCTACACCTTC.

This chain connects TRBV5-1 to TRBJ1-2; the match to TRBD1 covers 7 bases. J lost 6 bases, V lost 0 bases, and 2 bases had no gene match. Germline CDR1 is SGHRS and CDR2 is YFSETQ. The length of the CDR3 is 13 residues. The CDR3 loop reads CASSLGQGDGYTF. The CDR3 DNA reads TGCGCCAGCAGCTTGGGACAGGGAGATGGCTACACCTTC. Full variable domain (rest looked up from reference TRBV5-1 and TRBJ1-2): KAGVTQTPRYLIKTRGQQVTLSCSPISGHRSVSWYQQTPGQGLQFLFEYFSETQRNKGNFPGRFSGRQFSNSRSEMNVSTLELGDSALYLCASSLGQGDGYTFGSGTRLTVV.

The chain recombines TRBV5-1 with TRBJ1-5, with no clear D. V lost 5 bases and J lost 3, with 18 bases in between. The CDR3 spans 16 residues. Germline CDR1 SGHRS, CDR2 YFSETQ. For the CDR3, the DNA is TGCGCCAGCAGTGAATGGGGAGGTGGAGACAATCAGCCCCAGCATTTT. Translation gives CASSEWGGGDNQPQHF.

This chain joins TRBV15 and TRBJ1-5; D perhaps matches TRBD1 (5 bases). Trimming cost V 1 base and J 1 base, with 8 bases left between them. The germline V gene has CDR1 LNHNV and CDR2 YYDKDF (reference sequence). The CDR3 contains 15 residues. In DNA form, the CDR3 reads TGTGCCACCAGCAGAGGGGGGGGGAGCAATCAGCCCCAGCATTTT. Its protein product is CATSRGGGSNQPQHF.

The chain combines TRBV7-9 with TRBJ2-3; the D gene could be TRBD1 or TRBD2 (5 bases each). Trimming took off 5 bases at V and 4 bases at J, with 13 bases between the two ends. The V gene's germline CDR1 is SEHNR and CDR2 FQNEAQ (reference sequence). The CDR3 contains 14 residues. CDR3 sequence reads: CASSLPLGADTQYF. DNA for the CDR3: TGTGCCAGCAGCCTTCCATTGGGGGCAGATACGCAGTATTTT.

The genes are TRBV3-1 (or the pseudogene TRBV3-2) and TRBJ1-1; D not certain. V lost 1 base and J lost 2, with 8 bases in between. In germline, CDR1 is LGHDT, CDR2 YNNKEL (reference sequence). There are 14 residues in the CDR3. The CDR3 DNA reads TGTGCCAGCAGCCAAGTCCAGGCTAACACTGAAGCTTTCTTT. Translation gives CASSQVQANTEAFF.

The chain recombines TRBV28 with TRBJ1-2; D unclear. Germline-derived CDR1 and CDR2 are MDHEN and SYDVKM. V was trimmed by 5 bases and J by 7 bases, leaving 8 bases between them. The CDR3 has 11 residues. This chain's CDR3 is CASSKLGGYTF. CDR3 in DNA: TGTGCCAGCAGTAAACTAGGTGGCTACACCTTC.

The V gene is TRBV14, the J gene TRBJ1-1; 10 bases fit TRBD1. Germline V gene data show CDR1 as SGHDN and CDR2 as FVKESK. The CDR3 contains 14 residues. Germline trimming cut 4 bases from V and 1 base from J; bases unmatched to any gene: 0. The CDR3: CASSRDRGNTEAFF. CDR3 sequence (DNA): TGTGCCAGCAGCCGGGACAGGGGGAACACTGAAGCTTTCTTT.

The rearrangement uses TRBV5-5 and TRBJ1-4; D is ambiguous. Trimming removed 0 bases at V and 3 bases at J, with 9 bases between. This CDR3 is built from 15 residues. Germline loops: CDR1 SGHKS, CDR2 YYEKEE (reference sequence). CDR3 sequence: CASSLATWANEKLFF. As DNA, the CDR3 is TGTGCCAGCAGCTTGGCGACATGGGCTAATGAAAAACTGTTTTTT.

V and J are TRBV5-8 and TRBJ2-7; weak D call: TRBD1 (5 bases). Trimming left V 2 bases short and J 9 bases short, with 15 bases between. Germline values: CDR1 SGHTS, CDR2 YDEGEE. The CDR3 contains 13 residues. The CDR3: CASSFLGNDRQYF. As DNA, the CDR3 is TGTGCCAGCAGCTTCTTGGGAAATGACAGGCAGTACTTC.

The chain links TRBV6-5 to TRBJ1-2; the match to TRBD1 covers 10 bases. The CDR3 has 13 residues. Losses at the gene ends were 6 bases for V and 8 bases for J; bases not matched to a gene: 6. The V gene's germline CDR1 is MNHEY and CDR2 SVGAGI. CDR3 in amino acids: CASRSGTGDGYTF. The CDR3 nucleotides are TGTGCCAGCAGGTCCGGGACAGGGGACGGCTACACCTTC.

This chain links TRBV9 with TRBJ1-1, with D unclear. Germline V lookup: CDR1 SGDLS, CDR2 YYNGEE. V was cut by 3 bases and J by 4 bases, with 13 bases left in between. The CDR3 has 14 residues. The CDR3 spells CASSASPPSTEAFF. CDR3 DNA: TGTGCCAGCAGCGCCTCCCCACCGAGCACTGAAGCTTTCTTT.